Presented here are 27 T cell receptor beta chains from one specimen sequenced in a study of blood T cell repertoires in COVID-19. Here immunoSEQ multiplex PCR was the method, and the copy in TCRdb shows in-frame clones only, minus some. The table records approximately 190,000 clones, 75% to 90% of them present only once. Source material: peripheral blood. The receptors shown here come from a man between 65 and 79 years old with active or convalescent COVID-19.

The chain's CDR3 is CASSVGLAGMETQYF. In DNA, the CDR3 is TGTGCCAGCAGCGTGGGACTAGCGGGAATGGAGACCCAGTACTTC. The chain uses TRBV5-6 and TRBJ2-5, with 13 nucleotides matching TRBD2. Losses at the gene ends were 4 bases for V and 5 bases for J; bases not matched to a gene: 5. The germline CDR1 and CDR2 sequences are SGHDT and YYEEEE. The CDR3 is 15 amino acids.

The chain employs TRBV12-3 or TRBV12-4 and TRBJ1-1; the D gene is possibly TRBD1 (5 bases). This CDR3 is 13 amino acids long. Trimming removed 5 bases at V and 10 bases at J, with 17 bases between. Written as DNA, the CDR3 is TGTGCCAGCAGTCCCCATATCGGGGGAGTAGCTTTCTTT. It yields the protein CASSPHIGGVAFF.

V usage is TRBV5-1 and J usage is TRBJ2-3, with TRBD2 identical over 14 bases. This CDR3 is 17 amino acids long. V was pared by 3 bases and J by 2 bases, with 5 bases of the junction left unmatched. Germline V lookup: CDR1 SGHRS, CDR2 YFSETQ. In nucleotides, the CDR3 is TGCGCCAGCAGCTGGACTAGCGGGGGGTTGACCACAGATACGCAGTATTTT. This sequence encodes CASSWTSGGLTTDTQYF.

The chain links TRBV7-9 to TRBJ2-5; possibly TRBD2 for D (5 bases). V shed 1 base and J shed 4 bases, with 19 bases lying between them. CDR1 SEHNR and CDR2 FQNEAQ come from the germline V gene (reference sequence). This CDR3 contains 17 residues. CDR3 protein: CASSLVRGSRVPETQYF. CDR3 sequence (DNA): TGTGCCAGCAGCTTAGTCCGTGGGTCGAGGGTCCCAGAGACCCAGTACTTC.

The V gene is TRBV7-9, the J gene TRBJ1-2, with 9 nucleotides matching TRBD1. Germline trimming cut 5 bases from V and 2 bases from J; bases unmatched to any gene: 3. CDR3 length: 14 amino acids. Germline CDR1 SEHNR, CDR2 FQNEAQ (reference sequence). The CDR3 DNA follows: TGTGCCAGCAGCCAACAGGGGGCAAACTATGGCTACACCTTC. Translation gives CASSQQGANYGYTF. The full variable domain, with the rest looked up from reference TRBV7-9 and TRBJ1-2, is DTGVSQNPRHKITKRGQNVTFRCDPISEHNRLYWYRQTLGQGPEFLTYFQNEAQLEKSRLLSDRFSAERPKGSFSTLEIQRTEQGDSAMYLCASSQQGANYGYTFGSGTRLTVV.

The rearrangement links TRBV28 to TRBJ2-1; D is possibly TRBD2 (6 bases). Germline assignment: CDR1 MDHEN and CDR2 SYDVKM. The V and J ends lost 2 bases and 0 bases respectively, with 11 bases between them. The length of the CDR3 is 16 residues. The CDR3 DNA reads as TGTGCCAGCAGTTTAGGGGGGTCGGGCTCCTACAATGAGCAGTTCTTC. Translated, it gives CASSLGGSGSYNEQFF.

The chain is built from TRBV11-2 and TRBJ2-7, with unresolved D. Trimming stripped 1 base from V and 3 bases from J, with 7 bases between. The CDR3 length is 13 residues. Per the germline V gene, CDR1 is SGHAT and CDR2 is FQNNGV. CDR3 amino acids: CASSLGLDYEQYF. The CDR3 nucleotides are TGTGCCAGCAGCTTAGGGCTAGACTACGAGCAGTACTTC.

CDR3 in amino acids: CASSGGQGIGQETQYF. The CDR3 DNA reads as TGCGCCAGCAGCGGGGGACAGGGGATCGGACAAGAGACCCAGTACTTC. This sequence joins TRBV5-1 and TRBJ2-5, with 10 bases fitting TRBD1. V lost 4 bases and J lost 2; bases outside the gene matches: 8. The CDR3 covers 16 residues. Germline assignment: CDR1 SGHRS and CDR2 YFSETQ.

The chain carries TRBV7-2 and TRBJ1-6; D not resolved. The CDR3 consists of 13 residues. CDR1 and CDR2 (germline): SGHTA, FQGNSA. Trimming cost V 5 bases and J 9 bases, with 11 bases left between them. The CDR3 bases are TGTGCCAGCAGCCCCGGGGTGTCTTCACCCCTCCACTTT. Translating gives CASSPGVSSPLHF.

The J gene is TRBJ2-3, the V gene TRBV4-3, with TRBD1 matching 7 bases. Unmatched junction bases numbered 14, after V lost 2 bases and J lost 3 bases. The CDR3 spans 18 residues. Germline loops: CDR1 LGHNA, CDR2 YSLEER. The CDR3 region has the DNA TGCGCCAGCAGCCAAAGCTCAATGACAGGGACCGGGACAGATACGCAGTATTTT. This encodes CASSQSSMTGTGTDTQYF.

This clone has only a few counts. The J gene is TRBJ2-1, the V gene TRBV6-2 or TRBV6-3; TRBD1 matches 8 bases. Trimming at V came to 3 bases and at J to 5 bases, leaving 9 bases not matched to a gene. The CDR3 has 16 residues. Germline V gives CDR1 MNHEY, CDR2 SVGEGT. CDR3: CASSYRRQGPHNEQFF. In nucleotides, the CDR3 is TGTGCCAGCAGTTATCGCCGACAGGGGCCCCACAATGAGCAGTTCTTC.

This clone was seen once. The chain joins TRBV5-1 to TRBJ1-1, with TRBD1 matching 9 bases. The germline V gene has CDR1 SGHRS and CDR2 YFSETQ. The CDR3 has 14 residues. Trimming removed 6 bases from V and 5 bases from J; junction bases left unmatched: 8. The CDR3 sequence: CASTLDRGGTEAFF. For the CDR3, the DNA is TGCGCCAGCACCCTGGACAGGGGAGGAACTGAAGCTTTCTTT.

The CDR3, as DNA: TGTGCCAGTAGTATAGGAGCGGGGACTAGCACAGATACGCAGTATTTT. Protein: CASSIGAGTSTDTQYF. The gene calls are TRBV19 and TRBJ2-3, with 7 nucleotides matching TRBD2. Trimming took 1 base from V and 0 from J; bases not matched to a gene: 4. The CDR3 is 16 amino acids. Germline V gives CDR1 LNHDA, CDR2 SQIVND (reference sequence).

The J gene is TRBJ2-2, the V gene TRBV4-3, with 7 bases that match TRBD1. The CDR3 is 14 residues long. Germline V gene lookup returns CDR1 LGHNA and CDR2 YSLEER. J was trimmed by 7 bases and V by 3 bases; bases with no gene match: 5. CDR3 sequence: CASSHNRGDGELFF. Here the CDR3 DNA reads TGCGCCAGCAGCCATAACAGGGGTGACGGGGAGCTGTTTTTT.

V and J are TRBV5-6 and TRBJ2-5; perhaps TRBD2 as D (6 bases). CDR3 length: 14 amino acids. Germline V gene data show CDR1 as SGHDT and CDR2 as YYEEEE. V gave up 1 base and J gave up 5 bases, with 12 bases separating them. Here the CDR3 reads CASSLFRGLETQYF. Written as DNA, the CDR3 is TGTGCCAGCAGCTTGTTTCGGGGGTTGGAGACCCAGTACTTC.

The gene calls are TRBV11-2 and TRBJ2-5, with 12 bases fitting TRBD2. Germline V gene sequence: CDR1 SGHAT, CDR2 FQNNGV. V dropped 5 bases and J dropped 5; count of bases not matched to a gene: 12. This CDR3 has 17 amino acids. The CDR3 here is CASSPASLAGGPETQYF. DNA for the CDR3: TGTGCCAGCAGCCCAGCTTCCCTAGCGGGGGGGCCGGAGACCCAGTACTTC.

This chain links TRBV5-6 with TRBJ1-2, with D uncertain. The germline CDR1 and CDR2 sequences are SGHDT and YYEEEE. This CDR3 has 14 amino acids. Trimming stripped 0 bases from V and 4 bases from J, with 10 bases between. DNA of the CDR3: TGTGCCAGCAGCTTGGGATCGGGATCCTATGGCTACACCTTC. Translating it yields CASSLGSGSYGYTF.

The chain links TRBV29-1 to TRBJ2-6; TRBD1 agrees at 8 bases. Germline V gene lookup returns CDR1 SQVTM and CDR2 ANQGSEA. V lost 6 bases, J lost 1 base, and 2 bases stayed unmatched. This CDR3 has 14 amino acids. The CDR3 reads CSVGDRSGANVLTF. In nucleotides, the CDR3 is TGCAGCGTCGGGGACAGGTCTGGGGCCAACGTCCTGACTTTC.

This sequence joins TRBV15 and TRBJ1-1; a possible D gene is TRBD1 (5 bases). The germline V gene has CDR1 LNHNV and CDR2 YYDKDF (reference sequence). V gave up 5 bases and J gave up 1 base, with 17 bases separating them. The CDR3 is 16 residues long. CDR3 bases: TGTGCCACCAGCGGCGATAGACAGATAAGGAACACTGAAGCTTTCTTT. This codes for CATSGDRQIRNTEAFF.

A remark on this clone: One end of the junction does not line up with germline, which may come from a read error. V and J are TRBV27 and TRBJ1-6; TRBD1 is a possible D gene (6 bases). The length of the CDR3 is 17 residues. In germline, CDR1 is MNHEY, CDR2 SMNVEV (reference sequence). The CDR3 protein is CASSLSPTGTYHSPLHF. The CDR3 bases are TGTGCCAGCAGTTTATCCCCGACAGGTACCTATCATTCACCCCTCCACTTT.

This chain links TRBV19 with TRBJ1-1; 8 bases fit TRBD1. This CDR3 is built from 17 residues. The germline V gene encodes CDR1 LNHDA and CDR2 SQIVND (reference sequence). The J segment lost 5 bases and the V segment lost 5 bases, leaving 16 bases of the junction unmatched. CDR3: CASSHSPAQGAPTEAFF. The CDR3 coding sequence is TGTGCCAGTAGTCATAGTCCTGCTCAGGGGGCGCCGACTGAAGCTTTCTTT.

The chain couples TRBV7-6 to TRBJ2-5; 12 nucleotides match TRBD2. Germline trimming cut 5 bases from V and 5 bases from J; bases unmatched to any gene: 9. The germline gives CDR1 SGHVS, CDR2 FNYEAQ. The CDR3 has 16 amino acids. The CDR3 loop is CASSPTGLAGIETQYF. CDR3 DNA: TGTGCCAGCAGCCCTACTGGACTAGCGGGAATCGAGACCCAGTACTTC.

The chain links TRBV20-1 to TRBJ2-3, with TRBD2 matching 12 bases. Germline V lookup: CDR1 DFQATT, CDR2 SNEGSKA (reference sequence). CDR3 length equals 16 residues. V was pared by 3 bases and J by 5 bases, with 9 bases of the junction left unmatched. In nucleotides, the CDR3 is TGCAGTGCTAGTAGCGCTAGCGGGGGGGCCGTAGATACGCAGTATTTT. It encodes CSASSASGGAVDTQYF.

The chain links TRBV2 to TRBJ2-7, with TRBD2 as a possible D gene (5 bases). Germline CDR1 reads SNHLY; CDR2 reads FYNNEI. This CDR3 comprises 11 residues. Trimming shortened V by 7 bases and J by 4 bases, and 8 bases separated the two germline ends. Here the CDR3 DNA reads TGTGCCAGCACCTCGGGGTACGAGCAGTACTTC. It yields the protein CASTSGYEQYF.

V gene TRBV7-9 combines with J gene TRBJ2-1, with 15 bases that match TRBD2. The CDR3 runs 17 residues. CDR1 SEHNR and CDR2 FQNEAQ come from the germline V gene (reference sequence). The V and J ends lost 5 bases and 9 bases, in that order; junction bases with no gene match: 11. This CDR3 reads CASSRGLAGGNLGEQFF. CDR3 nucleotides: TGTGCCAGCAGCAGGGGACTAGCGGGAGGTAATTTGGGTGAGCAGTTCTTC.

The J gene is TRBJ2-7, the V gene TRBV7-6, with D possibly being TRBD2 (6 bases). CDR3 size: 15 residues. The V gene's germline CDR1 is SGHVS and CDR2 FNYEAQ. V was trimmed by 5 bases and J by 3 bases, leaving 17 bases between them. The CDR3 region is CASSQTRGSNYEQYF. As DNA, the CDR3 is TGTGCCAGCAGCCAAACGCGGGGTTCGAACTACGAGCAGTACTTC.

The CDR3: CASSKSPLDTQETQYF. The CDR3 DNA reads TGTGCCAGCAGCAAATCACCCCTGGACACCCAAGAGACCCAGTACTTC. The chain employs TRBV21-1 and TRBJ2-5; the tabulated D call, TRBD1, remains unverified against the DNA. TRBV21-1 is reported as a pseudogene. The CDR3 covers 16 residues.